This T cell receptor (beta chain) is drawn from a study of blood T cell repertoires in COVID-19. Whole-study context: Acute and convalescent COVID-19 specimens originated in the United States, Italy and Spain.

In the authors' workflow: Estimation of nucleated cell counts relied on the amplification of reference gene primers. Repertoires were generated with immunoSEQ multiplex PCR, while TCRdb's copy carries only in-frame clones and drops some. The D gene and trimming were derived from the DNA, and the V and J assignments and clone size from that table. The profile covers approximately 110,000 clones, with roughly 84% appearing a single time and less than 1.5% taken by the ten largest. This CDR3 comprises 17 residues. J was trimmed by 4 bases and V by 3 bases; bases with no gene match: 8. Germline CDR1 and CDR2: LNHDA and SQIVND (reference sequence).

This TCR was recovered from a man aged 35-49 years with acute or convalescent COVID-19. The chain recombines TRBV19 with TRBJ2-1, with TRBD2 matching 11 bases. The sequenced material came from peripheral blood. The CDR3 sequence: CASSIPQTSGVYNEQFF. In DNA form, the CDR3 reads TGTGCCAGTAGTATCCCCCAGACTAGCGGGGTGTACAATGAGCAGTTCTTC.